This TCR beta chain was sequenced for a study of CD8 T cells in ankylosing spondylitis. About this clonotype: Its antigen is still unknown.

CDR1 is LNHNV, CDR2 YYDKDF, per germline (reference sequence). The ends were cut back, 5 bases at V and 9 bases at J, with 17 bases in the middle. The CDR3 runs 14 residues. Findings and caveats of the study: Ankylosing spondylitis blood seemed to carry a telltale TCR beta motif made of several highly homologous variants.

TCRdb processed the 5' RACE reads anew with MiXCR; each CDR3 protein has one entry. This table holds a few hundred thousand distinct CDR3 sequences, approximately 16% found once. This chain links TRBV15 with TRBJ1-5; unclear D gene. This TCR was sampled from a male donor with ankylosing spondylitis. Sequencing was performed on blood, either unsorted or a sorted T cell fraction (not recorded which). The CDR3 DNA reads TGTGCCACCAGCCCAAACGCTGGGGAGATGCCCCAGCATTTT. It codes for CATSPNAGEMPQHF.